Described below is a single TCR beta chain sequence and its context. The antigen remains unidentified. Trimming cost V 7 bases and J 0 bases, with 9 bases left between them. CDR1 and CDR2 from the germline V gene are MNHEY and SVGAGI. The CDR3 has 13 residues. Measured with immunoSEQ multiplex PCR; TCRdb has only the in-frame clones, and not every one. Among tens of thousands of clones listed, about 93% were seen once. This entry is derived from a study of OX40 agonist ivuxolimab in advanced cancers. Points from the study as a whole: With doses of 0.1 to 3.0 mg/kg, CD4+ and CD8+ blood T cells had undergone clonal expansion by week 6.

The chain employs TRBV6-5 and TRBJ1-1, with D unresolved. The sequencing here drew on CD4+ or CD8+ T cells sorted from blood, taken in a trial of the OX40 agonist ivuxolimab. This receptor was taken from an adult with an advanced solid tumor such as melanoma, head and neck, liver or kidney cancer. Here the CDR3 DNA reads TGTGCCAGCACCTTAAGTATGAACACTGAAGCTTTCTTT. Its translation: CASTLSMNTEAFF.